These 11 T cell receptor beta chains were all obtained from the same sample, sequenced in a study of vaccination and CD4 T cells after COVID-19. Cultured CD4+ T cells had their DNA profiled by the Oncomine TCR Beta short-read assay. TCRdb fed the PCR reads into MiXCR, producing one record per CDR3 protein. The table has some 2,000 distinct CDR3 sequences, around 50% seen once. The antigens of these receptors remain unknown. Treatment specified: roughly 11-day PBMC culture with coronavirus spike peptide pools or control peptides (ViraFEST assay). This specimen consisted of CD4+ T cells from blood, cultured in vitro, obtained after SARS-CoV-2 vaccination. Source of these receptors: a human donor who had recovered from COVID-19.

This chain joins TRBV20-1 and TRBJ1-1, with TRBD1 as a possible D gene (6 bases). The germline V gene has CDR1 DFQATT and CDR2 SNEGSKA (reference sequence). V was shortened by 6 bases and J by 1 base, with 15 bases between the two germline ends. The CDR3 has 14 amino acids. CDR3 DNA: TGCAGTGCCCTATCCCCGACAGGGAACACTGAAGCTTTCTTT. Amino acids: CSALSPTGNTEAFF.

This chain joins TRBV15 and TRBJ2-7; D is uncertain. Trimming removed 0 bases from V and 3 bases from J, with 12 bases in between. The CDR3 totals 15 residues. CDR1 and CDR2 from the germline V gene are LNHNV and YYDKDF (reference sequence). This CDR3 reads CATSRDQDGFYEQYF. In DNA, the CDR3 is TGTGCCACCAGCAGAGATCAAGACGGCTTCTACGAGCAGTACTTC.

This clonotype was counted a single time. The DNA for the CDR3 is TGTGCCAGCAGTGTGACAGGGGGCGCAAGGTACGAGCAGTACTTC. It translates to CASSVTGGARYEQYF. The rearrangement uses TRBV6-1 and TRBJ2-7, with 10 positions matching TRBD1. V was clipped by 4 bases and J by 4 bases; unmatched bases: 7. Germline CDR1 MNHNS, CDR2 SASEGT. This CDR3 has 15 amino acids.

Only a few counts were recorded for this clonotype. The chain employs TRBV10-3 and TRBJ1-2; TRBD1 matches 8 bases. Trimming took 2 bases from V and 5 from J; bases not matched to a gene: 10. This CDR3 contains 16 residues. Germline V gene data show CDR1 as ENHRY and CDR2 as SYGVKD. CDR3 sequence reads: CAISEPIGQGAYGYTF. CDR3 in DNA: TGTGCCATCAGTGAGCCCATCGGACAGGGTGCATATGGCTACACCTTC.

The CDR3 bases are TGTGCCAGCAGCATTGTAGGGGTTAACTATGGCTACACCTTC. The encoded protein is CASSIVGVNYGYTF. The chain joins TRBV12-3 or TRBV12-4 to TRBJ1-2, with D possibly TRBD1 on 5 matching bases. The CDR3 extends over 14 amino acids. Trimming stripped 6 bases from V and 1 base from J, with 12 bases between.

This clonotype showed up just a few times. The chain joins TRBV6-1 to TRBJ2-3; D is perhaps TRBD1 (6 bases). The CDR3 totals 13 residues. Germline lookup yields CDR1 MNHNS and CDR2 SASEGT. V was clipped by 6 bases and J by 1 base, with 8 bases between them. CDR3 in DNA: TGTGCCAGCAGCCCAGGGGGCACAGATACGCAGTATTTT. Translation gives CASSPGGTDTQYF.

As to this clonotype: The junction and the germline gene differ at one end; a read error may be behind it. In nucleotides, the CDR3 is TGCAGTGCTAGAGGGACTAGCGACAATGAGCGGTTCTTC. Its translation is CSARGTSDNERFF. The chain couples TRBV20-1 to TRBJ2-1, with 9 bases fitting TRBD2. This CDR3 contains 13 residues. Germline CDR1 reads DFQATT; CDR2 reads SNEGSKA (reference sequence).

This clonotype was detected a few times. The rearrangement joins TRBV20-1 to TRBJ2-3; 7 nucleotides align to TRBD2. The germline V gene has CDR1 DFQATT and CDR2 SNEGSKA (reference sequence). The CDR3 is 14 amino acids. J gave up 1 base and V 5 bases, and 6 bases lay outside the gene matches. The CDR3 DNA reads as TGCAGTGCTTTTCTAGCGGAGCGCACAGATACGCAGTATTTT. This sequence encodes CSAFLAERTDTQYF.

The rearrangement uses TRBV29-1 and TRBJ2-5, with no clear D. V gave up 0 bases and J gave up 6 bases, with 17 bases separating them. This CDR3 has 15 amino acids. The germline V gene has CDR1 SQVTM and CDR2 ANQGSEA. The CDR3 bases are TGCAGCGTTGAAGATCTCCCAGGTGAATCAAAGACCCAGTACTTC. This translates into CSVEDLPGESKTQYF.

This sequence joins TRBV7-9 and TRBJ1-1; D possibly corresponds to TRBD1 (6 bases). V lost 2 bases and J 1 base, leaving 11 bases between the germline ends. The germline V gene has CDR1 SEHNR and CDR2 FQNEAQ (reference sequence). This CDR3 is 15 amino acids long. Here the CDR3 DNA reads TGTGCCAGCAGCTTAAGGGCAGGGGCGAACACTGAAGCTTTCTTT. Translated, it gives CASSLRAGANTEAFF. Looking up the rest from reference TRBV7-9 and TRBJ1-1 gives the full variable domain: DTGVSQNPRHKITKRGQNVTFRCDPISEHNRLYWYRQTLGQGPEFLTYFQNEAQLEKSRLLSDRFSAERPKGSFSTLEIQRTEQGDSAMYLCASSLRAGANTEAFFGQGTRLTVV.

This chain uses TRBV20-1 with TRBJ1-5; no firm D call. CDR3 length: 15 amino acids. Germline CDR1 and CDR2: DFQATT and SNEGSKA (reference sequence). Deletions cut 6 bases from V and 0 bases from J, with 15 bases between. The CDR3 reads CSAGTYSYSNQPQHF. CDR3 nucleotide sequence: TGCAGTGCCGGCACTTACAGCTATAGCAATCAGCCCCAGCATTTT.